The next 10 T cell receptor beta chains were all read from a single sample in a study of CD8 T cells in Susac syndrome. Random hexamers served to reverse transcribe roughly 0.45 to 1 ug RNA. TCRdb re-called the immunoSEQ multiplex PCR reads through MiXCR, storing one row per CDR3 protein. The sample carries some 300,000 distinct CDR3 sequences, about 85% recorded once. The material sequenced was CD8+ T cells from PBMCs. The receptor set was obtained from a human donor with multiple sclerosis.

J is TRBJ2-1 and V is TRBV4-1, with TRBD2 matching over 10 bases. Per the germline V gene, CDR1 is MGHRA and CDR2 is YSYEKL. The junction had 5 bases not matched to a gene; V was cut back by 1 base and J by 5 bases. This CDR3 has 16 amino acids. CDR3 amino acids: CASSQVPSGSDNEQFF. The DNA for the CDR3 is TGCGCCAGCAGCCAAGTCCCTAGCGGGAGCGACAATGAGCAGTTCTTC.

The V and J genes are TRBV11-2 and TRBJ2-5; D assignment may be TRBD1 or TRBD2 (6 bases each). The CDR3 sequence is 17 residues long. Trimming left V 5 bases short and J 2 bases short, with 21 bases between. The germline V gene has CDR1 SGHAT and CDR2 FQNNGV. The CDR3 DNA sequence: TGTGCCAGCAGCCCGAGGGGAGGACAGTTGCTTCAAGAGACCCAGTACTTC. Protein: CASSPRGGQLLQETQYF.

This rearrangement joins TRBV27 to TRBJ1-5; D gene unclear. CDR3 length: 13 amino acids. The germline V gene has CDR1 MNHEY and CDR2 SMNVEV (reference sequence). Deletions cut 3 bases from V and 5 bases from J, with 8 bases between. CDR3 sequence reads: CASSLRTYQPQHF. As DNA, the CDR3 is TGTGCCAGCAGTTTGCGCACATATCAGCCCCAGCATTTT.

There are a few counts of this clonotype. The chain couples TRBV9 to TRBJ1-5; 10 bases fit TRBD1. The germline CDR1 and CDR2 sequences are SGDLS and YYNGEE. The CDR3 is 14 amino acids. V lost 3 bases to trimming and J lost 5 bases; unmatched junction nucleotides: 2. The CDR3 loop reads CASSGTGGHQPQHF. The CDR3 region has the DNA TGTGCCAGCAGCGGGACAGGGGGTCATCAGCCCCAGCATTTT.

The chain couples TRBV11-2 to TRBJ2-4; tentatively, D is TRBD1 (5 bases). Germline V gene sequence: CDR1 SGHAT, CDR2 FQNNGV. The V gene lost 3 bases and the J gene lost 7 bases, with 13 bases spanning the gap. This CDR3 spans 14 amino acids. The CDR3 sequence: CASSLVGRKNIQYF. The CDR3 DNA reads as TGTGCCAGCAGCTTGGTGGGGCGCAAGAACATTCAGTACTTC.

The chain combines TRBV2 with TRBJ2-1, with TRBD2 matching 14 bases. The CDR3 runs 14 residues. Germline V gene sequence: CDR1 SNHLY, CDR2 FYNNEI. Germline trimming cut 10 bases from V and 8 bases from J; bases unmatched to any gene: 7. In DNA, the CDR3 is TGTGCCATCAAGGGACTAGCGGGAGCATATGAGCAGTTCTTC. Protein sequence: CAIKGLAGAYEQFF.

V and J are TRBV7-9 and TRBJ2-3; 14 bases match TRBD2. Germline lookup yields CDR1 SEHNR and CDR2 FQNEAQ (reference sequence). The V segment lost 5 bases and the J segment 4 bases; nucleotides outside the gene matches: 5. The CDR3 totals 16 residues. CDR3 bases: TGTGCCAGCAGCCAAGGGACTAGCGGGAGTCCAGATACGCAGTATTTT. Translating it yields CASSQGTSGSPDTQYF.

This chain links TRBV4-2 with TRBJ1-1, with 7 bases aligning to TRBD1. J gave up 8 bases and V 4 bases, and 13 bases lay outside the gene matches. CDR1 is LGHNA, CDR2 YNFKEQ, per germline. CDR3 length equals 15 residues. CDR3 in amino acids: CASSPVPGQVQEAFF. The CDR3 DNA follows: TGTGCCAGCAGCCCTGTTCCTGGACAGGTTCAAGAAGCTTTCTTT.

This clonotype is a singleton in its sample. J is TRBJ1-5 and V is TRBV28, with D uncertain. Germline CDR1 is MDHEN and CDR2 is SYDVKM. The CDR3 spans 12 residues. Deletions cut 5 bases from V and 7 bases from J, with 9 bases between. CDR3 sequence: CASSNRRQPQHF. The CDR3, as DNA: TGTGCCAGCAGTAATCGCCGCCAGCCCCAGCATTTT. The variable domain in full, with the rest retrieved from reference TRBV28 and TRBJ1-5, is DVKVTQSSRYLVKRTGEKVFLECVQDMDHENMFWYRQDPGLGLRLIYFSYDVKMKEKGDIPEGYSVSREKKERFSLILESASTNQTSMYLCASSNRRQPQHFGDGTRLSIL.

Here the CDR3 DNA reads TGTGCCATCAGGGGATTAGACCCCTGGAGCTCCTACAATGAGCAGTTCTTC. Residues: CAIRGLDPWSSYNEQFF. The rearrangement links TRBV10-3 to TRBJ2-1; D gene uncertain. Trimming took off 6 bases at V and 0 bases at J, with 18 bases between the two ends. The CDR3 is made up of 17 amino acids. Germline V gene sequence: CDR1 ENHRY, CDR2 SYGVKD.